Each of the 25 T cell receptor gamma chains below was sequenced from the same sample in a study of γδ T cells in repeated Plasmodium falciparum infection (dated by TCRdb to the early 2020s). Vgamma9/Vdelta2+ and Vdelta2-negative gammadelta T cell populations were flow-sorted from peripheral blood mononuclear cells for bulk TCR repertoire analysis. The protocol used for the library was multiplex PCR. This sample was sequenced with an Illumina MiSeq. TCRdb called clones from the public reads with CATT, and repeated DNA sequences were later combined into one row. The sample has more than 20,000 gamma-chain clones on record, roughly 3.1% of them singletons. The ten most abundant clones make up 25% to 40% of the sample. Sample: gamma-delta T cells from blood. The origin of the receptors is a pool of human donors (malaria-infected and uninfected, not separated).

In this sample, this clone turned up a few times. The protein in TCRdb stems from a much larger clone and differs at residue 11 from this DNA's translation, likely a read error; here the protein is translated from the DNA. The J gene is TRGJP2, the V gene TRGV9. TCRdb lists no J gene, so it was determined here by aligning the DNA to germline. With 0 bases clipped from V and 4 bases from J, the junction kept 14 bases outside the gene matches. Germline V gene lookup returns CDR1 GITISATS and CDR2 ISYDGTV (reference sequence). The CDR3 contains 18 residues. CDR3 sequence reads: CALWEVRRVIDSDWIKTF. CDR3 nucleotide sequence: TGTGCCTTGTGGGAGGTGCGTCGGGTAATTGATAGTGATTGGATCAAGACGTTT.

This clone showed up just a few times. The protein held in TCRdb is that of a much larger clone and does not match this DNA's translation at residue 9, likely because of a read error; the protein shown is translated from the DNA. The chain combines TRGV8 with TRGJ1 or TRGJ2. TCRdb supplies no J gene; here it was assigned by aligning the nucleotide sequence to germline. CDR1 VENAVY and CDR2 YDSYNSRV come from the germline V gene. The CDR3 totals 14 residues. CDR3 protein: CATWDHGNHYKKLF. The DNA for the CDR3 is TGTGCCACCTGGGACCATGGGAATCATTATAAGAAACTCTTT.

Turning to this clone: Germline is not matched at one junction end, which may reflect a read error. The V gene is TRGV9, the J gene TRGJP. No J gene was available from TCRdb, and it was assigned here by a germline match of the DNA. The germline gives CDR1 GITISATS, CDR2 ISYDGTV (reference sequence). CDR3 length: 17 amino acids. CDR3 region: CTLWEVQGGWAKKIKVF. The CDR3, as DNA: TGTACCTTGTGGGAGGTGCAAGGGGGTTGGGCAAAAAAAATCAAGGTATTT.

This clone has ten or more counts. Other DNA sequences in the sample encode the same CDR3. The V call is TRGV2, the J call TRGJP2. The trim removed 1 base at V and 3 bases at J, leaving 5 bases unmatched. Germline CDR1 is EGSNGY and CDR2 is YDSYNSKV. The CDR3 length is 15 residues. CDR3: CATWDGLGSDWIKTF. The CDR3, as DNA: TGTGCCACCTGGGACGGCCTGGGTAGTGATTGGATCAAGACGTTT.

This clone was counted many times. TCRdb's listed protein matches a much larger clone and diverges from this DNA's translation at residue 15, likely through a read error; the protein shown comes from the DNA. The sample has other DNA sequences that encode this CDR3 too. The gene calls are TRGV9 and TRGJP. The CDR3 is 16 residues long. The germline V gene encodes CDR1 GITISATS and CDR2 ISYDGTV (reference sequence). As DNA, the CDR3 is TGTGCCTTGTGGAAAGGTCAAGAGTTGGGCAAAAAAATCAAGCTATTT. Protein product: CALWKGQELGKKIKLF.

This clone was found a few times. A far larger clone is only one base removed, so a read error is likely. This chain joins TRGV9 and TRGJ1 or TRGJ2. The CDR3 is made up of 14 amino acids. Germline V CDR1 and CDR2: GITISATS, ISYDGTV (reference sequence). The CDR3 loop reads CALWDPARYYKKLF. In DNA, the CDR3 is TGTGCTTTGTGGGACCCCGCACGGTATTACAAGAAACTCTTT.

This clone was found many times. This DNA translates differently at residue 10 from the TCRdb protein, which is that of a much larger clone; a read error is likely, and the protein shown is the DNA's own translation. The V and J genes are TRGV9 and TRGJ1 or TRGJ2. The CDR3 contains 14 residues. CDR1 is GITISATS and CDR2 is ISYDGTV in the germline V gene (reference sequence). CDR3 bases: TGTGCCTTGTGGGAGGGGGCTAGTTATTGTAAGAAACTCTTT. Translating it yields CALWEGASYCKKLF.

As concerns this clone: The TCRdb protein, from a much larger clone, departs from this DNA's translation at residue 10, likely by read error; the protein shown derives from the DNA. The chain links TRGV9 to TRGJP. TCRdb does not report a J gene; here it was assigned by matching the DNA to germline references. In germline, CDR1 is GITISATS, CDR2 ISYDGTV (reference sequence). There are 17 residues in the CDR3. In DNA, the CDR3 is TGTGCCTTGTGGGAGGTGCACCCAGAGTCGGGCAAAAAAATCAAGGTATTT. The encoded protein is CALWEVHPESGKKIKVF.

This clone was seen only a few times. This likely stems from a read error, as it lies one base from a far larger clone. The sample holds other DNA sequences that translate to the same CDR3. The chain has TRGV4 and TRGJ1 or TRGJ2. As TCRdb names no J gene, one was assigned here on the basis of a DNA match to germline. V lost 3 bases and J lost 11; bases outside the gene matches: 13. CDR1 and CDR2 from the germline V gene are EGSTGY and YDSYTSSV. This CDR3 is 13 amino acids long. The CDR3 nucleotides read TGTGCCACCTGGGATCCTTACTGCGGGCAGAAACTCTTT. Protein product: CATWDPYCGQKLF.

Ten or more counts support this clone. J is TRGJ1 or TRGJ2 and V is TRGV2. TCRdb records no J gene; here it was assigned by comparing the DNA to germline. J gave up 7 bases and V 2 bases, and 5 bases lay outside the gene matches. Germline V gives CDR1 EGSNGY, CDR2 YDSYNSKV. The CDR3 is made up of 12 amino acids. As DNA, the CDR3 is TGTGCCACCTGGGACGACCCATATAAGAAACTCTTT. Translating it yields CATWDDPYKKLF.

This clone was counted at least ten times. V and J are TRGV3 and TRGJP2. The length of the CDR3 is 15 residues. CDR1 is VTNTFY, CDR2 YDVSTARD, per germline (reference sequence). The J segment lost 0 bases and the V segment lost 3 bases, leaving 4 bases of the junction unmatched. CDR3 in amino acids: CATWDPYSSDWIKTF. The CDR3 region has the DNA TGTGCCACCTGGGACCCCTATAGTAGTGATTGGATCAAGACGTTT.

This clone was picked up a small number of times. The TCRdb protein, from a much larger clone, departs from this DNA's translation at residue 7, likely by read error; the protein shown derives from the DNA. The chain is built from TRGV9 and TRGJ1 or TRGJ2. Germline matching of the DNA provided the J gene here, since TCRdb leaves it blank. The CDR3 is 14 amino acids. CDR1 and CDR2 (germline): GITISATS, ISYDGTV (reference sequence). Trimming took 6 bases from V and 0 from J; bases not matched to a gene: 8. Here the CDR3 reads CALWSLSNYYKKLF. Written as DNA, the CDR3 is TGTGCCTTGTGGAGTTTGTCGAATTATTATAAGAAACTCTTT.

This clone was counted only a few times. The protein held in TCRdb is that of a much larger clone and does not match this DNA's translation at residue 4, likely because of a read error; the protein shown is translated from the DNA. The rearrangement uses TRGV5 and TRGJ1 or TRGJ2. The J gene is not listed in TCRdb, so it was assigned here from a DNA match to germline. CDR3 length equals 13 residues. Germline CDR1 reads VINAFY; CDR2 reads YDVSNSKD. The CDR3 protein is CATRDRTYYKKLF. The CDR3 DNA sequence: TGTGCCACCCGGGACAGAACTTATTATAAGAAACTCTTT.

This clone was detected ten times or more. This likely reflects a read error, since a far larger clone is one base away. Other nucleotide sequences in the sample specify the same CDR3. The rearrangement joins TRGV9 to TRGJ1 or TRGJ2. This CDR3 is 14 amino acids long. Germline assignment: CDR1 GITISATS and CDR2 ISYDGTV (reference sequence). CDR3 sequence (DNA): TGTGCCCTGTGGGAGATCCTCCATTATTATAAGAAACTCTTT. Translation: CALWEILHYYKKLF.

Regarding this clone: A far larger clone is one base from this, pointing to a likely read error. Other nucleotide sequences in the sample specify the same CDR3. This chain joins TRGV9 and TRGJP. TCRdb carries no J gene annotation; the J gene was assigned here by matching the DNA with germline. Germline CDR1 GITISATS, CDR2 ISYDGTV (reference sequence). The CDR3 totals 20 residues. CDR3 bases: TGTGCTTTGTGGGAGGTCTGGTCTCTATTAGGAGAGTTGGGCAAAAAAATCAAGGTATTT. Protein sequence: CALWEVWSLLGELGKKIKVF.

This clone was counted at least ten times. A far larger clone is off by one base, so a read error is likely. The V gene call reads TRGV9; no J gene was called. The CDR3 is 12 residues long. Germline CDR1 is GITISATS and CDR2 is ISYDGTV (reference sequence). The CDR3 loop reads CALWEVDYKKLF. The CDR3 bases are TGTGCCTTGTGGGAGGTCGATTATAAGAAGCTCTTT.

This clone was seen a handful of times. Translating this DNA gives a protein that differs at residue 11 from the TCRdb one, which belongs to a much larger clone; a read error is likely, and the protein shown is this translation. This rearrangement joins TRGV3 to TRGJ1 or TRGJ2. There are 13 residues in the CDR3. Germline CDR1 reads VTNTFY; CDR2 reads YDVSTARD (reference sequence). The CDR3 bases are TGTGCCACCTGGGACAGGCTTGGCTATAAGGAACTCTTT. The encoded protein is CATWDRLGYKELF.

The table lists this clone with a few counts. A far more abundant clone sits one base away, making this likely a read error. The DNA is omitted, as the CDR3 cannot be located on it reliably, and the CDR3 follows TCRdb's listing. A V gene of TRGV9 was called, but no J gene was assigned. The germline CDR1 and CDR2 sequences are GITISATS and ISYDGTV (reference sequence). The CDR3 is 32 amino acids in total, end residues counted. The CDR3 sequence: CALWEVQGAARNSLAVEQHLLSQVSIGRIQHF.

This clone was seen a handful of times. This likely traces to a read error, being one base from a far larger clone. The sample carries other DNA sequences with the same CDR3. V is TRGV4 and J is TRGJ1 or TRGJ2. No J gene is reported in TCRdb; it was inferred here by comparing the DNA with germline. Germline assignment: CDR1 EGSTGY and CDR2 YDSYTSSV. The CDR3 has 13 amino acids. The V segment lost 0 bases and the J segment 10 bases; nucleotides outside the gene matches: 9. The CDR3 reads CATWDGPSYKKLF. The CDR3, as DNA: TGTGCCACCTGGGATGGGCCCTCTTACAAGAAACTCTTT.

Notes on this clone: TCRdb has a much larger clone's protein, which differs at residue 7 from the translation of this DNA, likely because of a read error; what is shown is the protein translated from the DNA. The chain is built from TRGV9 and TRGJP. The J gene is absent in TCRdb and was assigned here via DNA matching to germline. The CDR3 loop spans 19 amino acids. The junction had 16 bases not matched to a gene; V was cut back by 0 bases and J by 11 bases. Germline lookup yields CDR1 GITISATS and CDR2 ISYDGTV (reference sequence). The CDR3 coding sequence is TGTGCCTTGTGGGAGGTGAGGGGTCCGCATGAGCTGGGCAAAAAAATCAAGGTATTT. Encoded protein: CALWEVRGPHELGKKIKVF.

This clone was seen at least ten times. The amino acid sequence in TCRdb belongs to a much larger clone and departs from this DNA's translation at residue 13, likely a sequencing read error; the sequence shown is translated from the DNA. The V call is TRGV9, the J call TRGJ1 or TRGJ2. This CDR3 is built from 15 residues. Germline V gene data show CDR1 as GITISATS and CDR2 as ISYDGTV (reference sequence). The CDR3, as DNA: TGTGCCTTGTGGGAGGTGCGAGGAAGAGAGGATAAGAGACTCTTT. Its translation: CALWEVRGREDKRLF.

At least ten counts were recorded for this clone. At one of its ends the junction is not consistent with the germline gene, which may arise from a read error. V and J are TRGV9 and TRGJP. Here the J gene was assigned by germline matching of the DNA, as TCRdb has none. The CDR3 is 16 residues long. Per the germline V gene, CDR1 is GITISATS and CDR2 is ISYDGTV (reference sequence). The CDR3 DNA sequence: TGTGCCTTGAGGGAGGCCTGGGAGTTGGGCAAAAAAATCAAGGTATTT. Translated: CALREAWELGKKIKVF.

This clone was counted ten times or more. The V call is TRGV3, the J call TRGJ1 or TRGJ2. Germline-derived CDR1 and CDR2 are VTNTFY and YDVSTARD (reference sequence). V trimming: 0 bases; J trimming: 5 bases; junction bases outside the gene matches: 19. This CDR3 contains 18 residues. The CDR3 sequence: CATWDRVPRRGWDYKKLF. The CDR3, as DNA: TGTGCCACCTGGGACAGGGTCCCAAGAAGGGGTTGGGATTATAAGAAACTCTTT.

This clone has a count of ten or more. The chain carries TRGV4 and TRGJP2. The CDR3 has 16 residues. Germline loops: CDR1 EGSTGY, CDR2 YDSYTSSV. J was trimmed by 0 bases and V by 4 bases; bases with no gene match: 8. DNA of the CDR3: TGTGCCACCTGGGAGGGGGGATATAGTAGTGATTGGATCAAGACGTTT. As protein: CATWEGGYSSDWIKTF.

This clone was seen ten or more times. The TCRdb protein, from a much larger clone, departs from this DNA's translation at residue 3, likely by read error; the protein shown derives from the DNA. The rearrangement links TRGV3 to TRGJ1 or TRGJ2. No J segment appears in TCRdb, so it was assigned here by matching the sequence to germline. The CDR3 covers 12 residues. Germline CDR1 VTNTFY, CDR2 YDVSTARD (reference sequence). The CDR3 sequence: CAAWDRRHKKLF. Here the CDR3 DNA reads TGTGCCGCCTGGGACAGGCGGCATAAGAAACTCTTT.